This T cell receptor beta chain was found in a study of T cells in Graves' hyperthyroidism and ophthalmopathy. This sample holds PBMCs from less than 13 ml fresh peripheral blood. In germline, CDR1 is SNHLY, CDR2 FYNNEI. This CDR3 region has 15 residues. V lost 6 bases to trimming and J lost 0 bases; unmatched junction nucleotides: 6. Findings and limits, study-wide: Blood also showed most of the thyroid clonotypes that were expanded above 0.001. Prediction of ophthalmopathy progression came a median roughly 6.4 months pre-onset.

TCR beta CDR3 region amplification was performed from RNA transcripts. HTBI primers were the set used in a first-round RT-PCR of the TCR CDR3. Via MiXCR, TCRdb re-called the multiplex PCR reads, giving one row per CDR3 protein. The data show a few hundred thousand distinct CDR3 sequences, about 16% seen once. In regard to this clonotype: Its antigen is as yet unknown.

Sequencing input: blood. The sequence derives from a woman aged 55 to 70 with Graves' ophthalmopathy. V is TRBV2 and J is TRBJ1-1; 8 bases are a match to TRBD1. CDR3: CASRDGDRMNTEAFF. CDR3 bases: TGTGCCAGCAGGGATGGGGACAGGATGAACACTGAAGCTTTCTTT.